This T cell receptor (beta chain) was found in a study of metastatic and nonmetastatic thyroid tumors. The ends lost 6 bases at V and 3 bases at J; junction bases unmatched: 9. CDR3 length: 15 residues. CDR1 is LNHDA and CDR2 is SQIVND in the germline V gene (reference sequence). This clone was seen many times. Antigen specificity is unknown. None of the patients had undergone any treatment ahead of thyroid surgery. Study-wide points: The study reportedly found significantly higher TCR beta diversity in malignant thyroid tumors than benign nodules, in blood and tumor.

TCRdb re-clonotyped the PCR reads via MiXCR. The repertoire holds 75,000 to 95,000 clones, with over 9.5% as singletons. The sequence was obtained from a female donor with papillary thyroid cancer or a benign thyroid nodule (not recorded which). Some clones in this sample may be carry-over from other donors' samples. The sequenced sample consisted of blood. The chain recombines TRBV19 with TRBJ1-1; TRBD1 agrees at 8 bases. CDR3 residues: CASSPPRGPYTEAFF. The CDR3 coding sequence is TGTGCCAGTAGCCCTCCCAGGGGGCCCTACACTGAAGCTTTCTTT.